These 2 T cell receptor beta chains were all obtained from the same sample, sequenced in a study of spatial heterogeneity in lung cancer. TCRdb independently ran MiXCR on the 5' RACE reads; one entry per CDR3 protein. The table lists over 12,000 distinct CDR3 sequences, around 10% of them singletons. Time point here: sample taken at primary tumor resection. Whole RNA came from tumor, nontumor lung or frozen PBMC and was sequenced without being sorted. This specimen consisted of PBMCs, obtained at surgery. The receptors derive from a male donor with early-stage non-small cell lung cancer.

This clonotype was found many times. The V and J genes are TRBV5-1 and TRBJ2-2, with 8 bases identical to TRBD2. V was pared by 0 bases and J by 2 bases, with 0 bases of the junction left unmatched. Germline CDR1 and CDR2: SGHRS and YFSETQ. This CDR3 has 15 amino acids. The CDR3: CASSLVAGNTGELFF. Written as DNA, the CDR3 is TGCGCCAGCAGCTTGGTAGCGGGAAACACCGGGGAGCTGTTTTTT.

In this sample, this clonotype turned up many times. V is TRBV15 and J is TRBJ2-7; 9 bases agree with TRBD1. The CDR3 is 17 amino acids. Germline-derived CDR1 and CDR2 are LNHNV and YYDKDF (reference sequence). The trim removed 0 bases at V and 7 bases at J, leaving 13 bases unmatched. DNA for the CDR3: TGTGCCACCAGCAGAGATTTCCCCTCCGGGACAGGGATTGAGCAGTACTTC. Its protein is CATSRDFPSGTGIEQYF.